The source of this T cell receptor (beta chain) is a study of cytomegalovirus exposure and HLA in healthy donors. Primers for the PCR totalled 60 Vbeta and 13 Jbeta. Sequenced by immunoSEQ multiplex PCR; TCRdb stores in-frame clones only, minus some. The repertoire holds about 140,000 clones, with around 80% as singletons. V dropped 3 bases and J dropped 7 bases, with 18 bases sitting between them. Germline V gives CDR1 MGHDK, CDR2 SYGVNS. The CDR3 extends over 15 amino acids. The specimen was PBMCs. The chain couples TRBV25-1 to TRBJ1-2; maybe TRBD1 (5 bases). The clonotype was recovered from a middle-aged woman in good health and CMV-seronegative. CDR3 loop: CASSDPLGGLSGYTF. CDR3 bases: TGTGCCAGCAGTGACCCCCTGGGGGGGTTAAGTGGCTACACCTTC.